The 3 T cell receptor beta chains in this list originate from one sample, sequenced in a study of blood T cell repertoires in COVID-19. Sequencing was performed with immunoSEQ multiplex PCR; in TCRdb, only in-frame clones are kept and a portion is missing. The profile shows more than 95,000 clones, 85% to 90% of them singletons. Material: peripheral blood. The receptors here all came from a woman aged 60-75 years in a cohort sampled during active or convalescent COVID-19.

The CDR3 bases are TGTGCCAGCAGCGTAGATCCGGTGGACAGAGCGAAGACTGAAGCTTTCTTT. It is translated as CASSVDPVDRAKTEAFF. The chain joins TRBV9 to TRBJ1-1; D perhaps matches TRBD1 (6 bases). V was shortened by 0 bases and J by 5 bases, with 20 bases between the two germline ends. The germline V gene encodes CDR1 SGDLS and CDR2 YYNGEE. This CDR3 spans 17 amino acids.

J is TRBJ1-3 and V is TRBV5-1; D remains ambiguous. V dropped 0 bases and J dropped 0 bases, with 13 bases sitting between them. Germline-derived CDR1 and CDR2 are SGHRS and YFSETQ. The length of the CDR3 is 17 residues. The CDR3 nucleotides are TGCGCCAGCAGCTTGGGGGCACAGCCGATCTCTGGAAACACCATATATTTT. It is translated as CASSLGAQPISGNTIYF.

This chain connects TRBV5-1 to TRBJ2-1; D may be TRBD2 (6 bases). Trimming took 5 bases from V and 3 from J, leaving 12 bases between them. Germline V gene sequence: CDR1 SGHRS, CDR2 YFSETQ. CDR3 size: 14 residues. CDR3 DNA: TGCGCCAGCAGAGTCGGCGGGGACTACAATGAGCAGTTCTTC. This translates into CASRVGGDYNEQFF. The full variable domain, with the rest looked up from reference TRBV5-1 and TRBJ2-1, is KAGVTQTPRYLIKTRGQQVTLSCSPISGHRSVSWYQQTPGQGLQFLFEYFSETQRNKGNFPGRFSGRQFSNSRSEMNVSTLELGDSALYLCASRVGGDYNEQFFGPGTRLTVL.